The clone carrying this T cell receptor (beta chain) appeared a few times. Its cognate antigen is unknown. Germline CDR1 is DFQATT and CDR2 is SNEGSKA (reference sequence). CDR3 size: 13 residues. Trimming pared 6 bases from V and 8 bases from J, leaving 19 bases between. Fulfillment of recently defined diagnostic criteria for definite or probable disease was shown by the patients with Susac syndrome. The data stem from a study of CD8 T cells in Susac syndrome. Looking at the study overall: Susac syndrome patients were untreated, on corticosteroids with some adding intravenous immunoglobulin, or on intravenous immunoglobulin only.

General study results and limits: The authors found no clonal expansion in Susac syndrome CD4+ T cell repertoires.

cDNA came from roughly 0.5 to 1 ug RNA primed by random hexamers. TCRdb independently ran MiXCR on the immunoSEQ multiplex PCR reads; one entry per CDR3 protein. The sample consists of about 240,000 distinct CDR3 sequences, 90% to 96% of them appearing once. The sample taken for sequencing was CD4+ T cells from PBMCs. This sequence originates from a human donor with Susac syndrome. The J gene is TRBJ1-2, the V gene TRBV20-1; D is ambiguous. The chain's CDR3 is CSAPGRAVGGYTF. DNA of the CDR3: TGCAGTGCCCCCGGGCGTGCCGTAGGGGGCTACACCTTC.